This T cell receptor (beta chain) was identified in a study of early T cells in non-severe SARS-CoV-2 infection (dated by TCRdb to about 2021). Regarding the research as a whole: Because TCR sequencing relied on bulk RNA taken from unsorted whole blood, pairing of alpha and beta chains was not possible.

This clonotype was recorded at least ten times. The antigen this receptor binds is unknown. The input lacks base qualities; no much larger clone sits a single base away. Receptors were amplified or captured by 5' RACE. The sample was run on a NextSeq 500. Unique molecular identifiers were attached to individual cDNA molecules in the TCR library protocol so that sequencing error and PCR bias could be corrected. Both TCR alpha and beta chains were sequenced, and tight co-correlation was observed between alpha and beta sequence abundances in each sample. In the original analysis: Decombinator V4 was used to perform V gene, J gene and CDR3 annotation of TCR sequences. TCRs were defined as expanded if a significant change between any two time points was detected under a Poisson model with p below 0.0001. Abundances of TCRs were expressed as counts per million after normalisation to the total number of TCRs sequenced in each sample. A search of VDJdb, accessed on 1 November 2021, was run for TCRs annotated to CMV, EBV and SARS-CoV-2, with TCRs annotated for multiple antigens excluded. In-frame beta chains were kept once TCRdb had trimmed the public reads at Q25 with fastp and called clones with MiXCR. Entries are consolidated by CDR3 protein sequence, retaining the most common genes and DNA. TCRdb assigned the V and J calls; the authors' analysis was not used. Present in this sample are 15,000 to 20,000 distinct CDR3 sequences, 4% to 5.5% of which were seen just once. The ten biggest clones cover 5.5% to 8% of the sample.

This was a case-control study nested in a cohort of healthcare workers in London, UK, who had nasopharyngeal swab PCR tests and blood samples taken every week. Healthcare workers were recruited between 23 and 31 March 2020, during the week of the UK lockdown, and were followed weekly for up to roughly 15 weeks. What the research found in general, with its limitations: Matching against VDJdb was skewed toward anti-spike CD8 responses, likely underestimated virus-specific expansions, and missed private and CD4 specificities.

The sequenced sample consisted of whole blood. The sequence came from an adult who was a healthcare worker with PCR-confirmed SARS-CoV-2 infection or an uninfected control (not recorded which).

The CDR3 reads as follows: CASSMTLFTDTQYF. Read as DNA, the sequence is TGTGCCAGTAGTATGACGCTTTTCACAGATACGCAGTATTTT. The sequence joins TRBV19 to TRBJ2-3, with the D gene not confidently named. From its cysteine to its phenylalanine, the CDR3 spans 14 amino acids. The retained sequence is limited to the CDR3, 42 bases, with the frame set at the first base. The germline ends are 9 bases apart after V is trimmed by 3 bases and J by 2 bases. From the germline V gene (reference sequence), CDR1 is LNHDA and CDR2 is SQIVND.